This T cell receptor beta chain was identified during a study of blood T cell repertoires in COVID-19 (dated by TCRdb to the early 2020s). Regarding the study in general: The collaborator samples originated in the United States, Italy and Spain and spanned the acute and convalescent phases of COVID-19. The prospective study material was composed of cDNA or gDNA derived from T cells, B-cell-depleted T cells, or PBMCs. The dataset comprised deeply sampled blood TCRbeta repertoires from subjects exposed to, actively infected with, or recovered from COVID-19. A freely available public database, intended as a resource for researchers studying the immune response to SARS-CoV-2, is where the repertoires were released. The samples were drawn from two sources: the first 160 participants of the ongoing ImmuneRACE study, and 1,000 to 1,500 subjects contributed by 6 global collaborators. Sample metadata almost always included a de-identified subject ID, COVID-19 status, age in years and sex. Where available, HLA class I and class II types were obtained from metadata supplied by the sample provider rather than from assay-based typing. The full study reports these points: The quantity of clinical and demographic metadata differed by source and by participant and was supplied without curation.

Enrolling through a virtual design, the prospective study's participants ranged in age from about 18 to 100 years and lived across some 22 United States geographic areas. Cohort assignment in the prospective study relied on participant-reported clinical history from a screening survey and a study questionnaire. Recovered participants in ImmuneRACE Cohort 3 were defined as having two consecutive negative NP/OP PCR tests, clearance from a healthcare professional, or resolution of symptoms. In the prospective study, whole blood, serum and a nasopharyngeal or oropharyngeal swab were collected from each participant by mobile phlebotomists. Participants in the prospective study had the option to provide additional blood draws and questionnaires over a roughly two-month period. Blood samples from the prospective study were shipped frozen or at room temperature prior to DNA extraction. TCRbeta CDR3 regions were amplified from genomic DNA by means of the immunoSEQ Assay, a bias-controlled multiplex PCR. Turning to the authors' computational methods: The number of nucleated cells in each sample was estimated by amplification of reference gene primers within the assay. To quantify the absolute abundance of each unique TCRbeta CDR3 rearrangement, sequence reads were collapsed and filtered. For each sample, productive Simpson clonality was calculated by taking the square root of Simpson's diversity index across productive rearrangements. The source is immuneACCESS, and TCRdb retained only in-frame sequences with V and J called. Part of the clones is not carried over; for the studies checked, unresolved V genes explain less than half of this, and the remainder is unexplained. V and J calls and clone size come straight from that table; D and trimming were deduced from the DNA. This sample holds about 270,000 clones; approximately 86% were observed only once. The leading ten clones occupy 1% of the sample.

The germline V gene (reference sequence) sets CDR1 to SEHNR and CDR2 to FQNEAQ. V and J are truncated by 5 bases and 9 bases respectively, leaving an intervening sequence of 17 bases. The CDR3 measures 15 amino acids from cysteine to phenylalanine. CDR3 DNA is the only sequence kept; it has 45 bases, read in frame from the first base. A remark on this clone: Its antigen target is currently unknown. Base qualities are not at hand, and no much larger clone is one base apart.

Source material: PBMCs or T cells enriched from blood (not recorded which). Recombination linked TRBV7-9 to TRBJ1-6; the D gene is perhaps TRBD1, on 6 matching bases. This clonotype was sampled from a woman aged 30 to 39 who had recovered from COVID-19. DNA sequence: TGTGCCAGCAGCCCGTTACAGGGCGTTGTTTCACCCCTCCACTTT. Its product reads: CASSPLQGVVSPLHF.